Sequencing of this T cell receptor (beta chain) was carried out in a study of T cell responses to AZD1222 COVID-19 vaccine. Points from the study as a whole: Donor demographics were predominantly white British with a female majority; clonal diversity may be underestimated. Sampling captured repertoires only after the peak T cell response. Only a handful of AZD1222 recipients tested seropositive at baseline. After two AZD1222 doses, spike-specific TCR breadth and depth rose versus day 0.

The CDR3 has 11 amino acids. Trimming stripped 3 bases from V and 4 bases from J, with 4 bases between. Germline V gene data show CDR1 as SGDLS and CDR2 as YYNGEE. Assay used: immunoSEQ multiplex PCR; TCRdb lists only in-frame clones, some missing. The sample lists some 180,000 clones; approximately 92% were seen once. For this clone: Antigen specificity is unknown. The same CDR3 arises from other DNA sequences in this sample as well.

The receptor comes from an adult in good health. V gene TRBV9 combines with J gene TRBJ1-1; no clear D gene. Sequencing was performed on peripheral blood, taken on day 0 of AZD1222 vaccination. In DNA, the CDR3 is TGTGCCAGCAGCGCCGGCACTGAAGCTTTCTTT. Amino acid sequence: CASSAGTEAFF.